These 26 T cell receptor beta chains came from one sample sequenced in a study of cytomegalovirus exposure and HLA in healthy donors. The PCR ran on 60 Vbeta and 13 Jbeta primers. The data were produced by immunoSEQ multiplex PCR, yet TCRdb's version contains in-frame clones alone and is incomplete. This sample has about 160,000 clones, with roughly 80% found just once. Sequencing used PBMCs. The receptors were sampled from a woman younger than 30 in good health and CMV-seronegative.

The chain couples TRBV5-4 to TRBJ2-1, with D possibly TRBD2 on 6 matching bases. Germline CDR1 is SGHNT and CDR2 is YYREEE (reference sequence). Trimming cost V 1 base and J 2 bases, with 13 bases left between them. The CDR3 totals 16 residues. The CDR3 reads CASSLRAGTPYNEQFF. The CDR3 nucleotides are TGTGCCAGCAGCTTGAGGGCGGGGACCCCCTACAATGAGCAGTTCTTC.

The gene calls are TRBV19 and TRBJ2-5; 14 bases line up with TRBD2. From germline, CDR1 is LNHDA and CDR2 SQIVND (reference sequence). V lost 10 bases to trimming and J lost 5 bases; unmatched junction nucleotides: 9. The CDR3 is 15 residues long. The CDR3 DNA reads TGTGCCACCAGAAAGGGACTAGCGGGGGACGAGACCCAGTACTTC. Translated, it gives CATRKGLAGDETQYF.

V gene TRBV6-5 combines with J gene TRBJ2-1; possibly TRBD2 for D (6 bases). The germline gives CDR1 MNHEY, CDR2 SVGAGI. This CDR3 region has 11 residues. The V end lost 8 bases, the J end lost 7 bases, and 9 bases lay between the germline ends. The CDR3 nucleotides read TGTGCCAGCCGACTAGTTAATGAGCAGTTCTTC. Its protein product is CASRLVNEQFF.

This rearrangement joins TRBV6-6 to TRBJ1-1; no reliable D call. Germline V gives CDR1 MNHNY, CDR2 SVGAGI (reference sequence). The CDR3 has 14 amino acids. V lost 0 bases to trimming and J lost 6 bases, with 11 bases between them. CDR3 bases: TGTGCCAGCAGTTACTCTTCGGGGAGACCTGAAGCTTTCTTT. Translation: CASSYSSGRPEAFF.

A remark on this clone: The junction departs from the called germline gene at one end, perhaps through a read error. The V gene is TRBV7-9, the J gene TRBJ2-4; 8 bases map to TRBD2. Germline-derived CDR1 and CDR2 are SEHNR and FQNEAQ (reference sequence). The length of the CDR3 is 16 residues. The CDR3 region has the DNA TGTTCCAGCAGTCGTAGCGGGACCAGAGGTGCGGACATTCAGTACTTC. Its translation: CSSSRSGTRGADIQYF.

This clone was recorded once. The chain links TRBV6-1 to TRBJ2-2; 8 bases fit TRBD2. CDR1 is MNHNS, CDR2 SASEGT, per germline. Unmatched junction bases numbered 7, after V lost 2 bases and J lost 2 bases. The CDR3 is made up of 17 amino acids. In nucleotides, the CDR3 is TGTGCCAGCAGTGAAAGAGGCCTAGCGGGTAACACCGGGGAGCTGTTTTTT. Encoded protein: CASSERGLAGNTGELFF.

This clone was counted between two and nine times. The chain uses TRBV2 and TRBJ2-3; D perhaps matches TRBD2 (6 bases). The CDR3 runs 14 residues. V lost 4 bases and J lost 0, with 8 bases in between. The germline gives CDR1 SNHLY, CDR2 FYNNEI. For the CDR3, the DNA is TGTGCCAGCAGTGGGGGGGTAAGCACAGATACGCAGTATTTT. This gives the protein CASSGGVSTDTQYF.

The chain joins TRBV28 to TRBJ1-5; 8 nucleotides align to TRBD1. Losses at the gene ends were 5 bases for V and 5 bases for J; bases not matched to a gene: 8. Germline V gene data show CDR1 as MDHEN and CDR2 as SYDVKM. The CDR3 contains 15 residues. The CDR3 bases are TGTGCCAGCAGTCGAACTCAGGGGGCTCATCAGCCCCAGCATTTT. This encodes CASSRTQGAHQPQHF.

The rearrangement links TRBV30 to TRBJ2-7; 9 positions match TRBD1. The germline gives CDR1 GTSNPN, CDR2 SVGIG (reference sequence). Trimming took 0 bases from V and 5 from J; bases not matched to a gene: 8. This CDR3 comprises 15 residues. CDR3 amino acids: CAWSVSVQGADEQYF. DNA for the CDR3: TGTGCCTGGAGTGTAAGCGTACAGGGGGCCGACGAGCAGTACTTC. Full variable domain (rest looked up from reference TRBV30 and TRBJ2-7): SQTIHQWPATLVQPVGSPLSLECTVEGTSNPNLYWYRQAAGRGLQLLFYSVGIGQISSEVPQNLSASRPQDRQFILSSKKLLLSDSGFYLCAWSVSVQGADEQYFGPGTRLTVT.

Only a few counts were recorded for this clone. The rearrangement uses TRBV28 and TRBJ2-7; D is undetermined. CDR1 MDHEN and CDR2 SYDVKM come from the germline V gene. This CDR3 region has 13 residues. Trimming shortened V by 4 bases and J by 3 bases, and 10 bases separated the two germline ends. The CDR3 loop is CASSSTSLYEQYF. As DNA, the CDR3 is TGTGCCAGCAGTTCAACGAGTCTCTACGAGCAGTACTTC.

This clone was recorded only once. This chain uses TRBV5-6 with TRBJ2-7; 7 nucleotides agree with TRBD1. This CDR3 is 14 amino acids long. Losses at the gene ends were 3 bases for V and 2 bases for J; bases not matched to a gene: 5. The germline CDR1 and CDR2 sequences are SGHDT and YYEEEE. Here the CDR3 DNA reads TGTGCCAGCAGCTCGTCGACAGGGACCTACGAGCAGTACTTC. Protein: CASSSSTGTYEQYF.

CDR3 nucleotides: TGTGCCAGCAGTTTAACGGGACAGTACCTAGATACGCAGTATTTT. It translates to CASSLTGQYLDTQYF. This chain joins TRBV28 and TRBJ2-3; 7 nucleotides match TRBD1. V was pared by 2 bases and J by 5 bases, with 7 bases of the junction left unmatched. Germline CDR1 is MDHEN and CDR2 is SYDVKM. The CDR3 is 15 residues long.

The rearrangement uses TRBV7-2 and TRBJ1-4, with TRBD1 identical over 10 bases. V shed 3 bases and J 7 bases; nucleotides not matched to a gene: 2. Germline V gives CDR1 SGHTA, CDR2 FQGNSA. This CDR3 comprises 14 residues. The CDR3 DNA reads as TGTGCCAGCAGCTTCGACAGGGGGCCTGAAAAACTGTTTTTT. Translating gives CASSFDRGPEKLFF.

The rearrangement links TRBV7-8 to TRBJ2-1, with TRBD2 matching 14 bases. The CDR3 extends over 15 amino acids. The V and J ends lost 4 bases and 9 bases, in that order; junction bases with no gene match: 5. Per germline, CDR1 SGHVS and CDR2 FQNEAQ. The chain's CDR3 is CASSSGTSGSGEQFF. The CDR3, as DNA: TGTGCCAGCAGCTCCGGGACTAGCGGGAGCGGTGAGCAGTTCTTC. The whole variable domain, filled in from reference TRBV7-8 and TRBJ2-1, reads GAGVSQSPRYKVAKRGQDVALRCDPISGHVSLFWYQQALGQGPEFLTYFQNEAQLDKSGLPSDRFFAERPEGSVSTLKIQRTQQEDSAVYLCASSSGTSGSGEQFFGPGTRLTVL.

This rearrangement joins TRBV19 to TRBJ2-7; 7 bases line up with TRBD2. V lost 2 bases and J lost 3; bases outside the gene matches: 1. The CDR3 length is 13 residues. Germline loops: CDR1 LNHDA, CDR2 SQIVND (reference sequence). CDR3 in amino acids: CASSIKRDYEQYF. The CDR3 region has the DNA TGTGCCAGTAGTATAAAGCGGGACTACGAGCAGTACTTC.

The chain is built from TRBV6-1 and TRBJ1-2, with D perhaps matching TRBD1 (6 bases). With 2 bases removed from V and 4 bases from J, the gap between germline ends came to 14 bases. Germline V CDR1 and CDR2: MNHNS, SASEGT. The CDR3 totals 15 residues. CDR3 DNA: TGTGCCAGCAGTGAACGGCACAGGGAGAGCTATGGCTACACCTTC. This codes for CASSERHRESYGYTF.

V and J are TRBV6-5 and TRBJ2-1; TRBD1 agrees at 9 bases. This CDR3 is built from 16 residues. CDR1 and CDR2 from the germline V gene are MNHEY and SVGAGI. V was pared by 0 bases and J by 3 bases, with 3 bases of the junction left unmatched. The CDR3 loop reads CASSYSRDRVYNEQFF. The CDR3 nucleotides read TGTGCCAGCAGTTACTCGCGGGACAGGGTCTACAATGAGCAGTTCTTC.

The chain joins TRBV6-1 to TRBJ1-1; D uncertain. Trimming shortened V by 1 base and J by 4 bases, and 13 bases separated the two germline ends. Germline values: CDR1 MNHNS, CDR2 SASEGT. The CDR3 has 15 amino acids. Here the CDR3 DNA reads TGTGCCAGCAGTGAAGAGACCCTCGGGGTCACTGAAGCTTTCTTT. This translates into CASSEETLGVTEAFF.

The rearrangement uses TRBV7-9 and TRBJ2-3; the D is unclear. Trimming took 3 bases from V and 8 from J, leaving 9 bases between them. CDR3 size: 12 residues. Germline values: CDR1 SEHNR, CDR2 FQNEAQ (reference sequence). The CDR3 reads CASSFGYGTQYF. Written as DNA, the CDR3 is TGTGCCAGCAGCTTCGGTTACGGTACGCAGTATTTT.

The CDR3 region is CASRKVREFDEQYF. CDR3 sequence (DNA): TGTGCCAGCAGGAAGGTCAGGGAATTTGACGAGCAGTACTTC. J is TRBJ2-7 and V is TRBV2, with a possible D match to TRBD1 (5 bases). Germline loops: CDR1 SNHLY, CDR2 FYNNEI. V dropped 6 bases and J dropped 5 bases, with 17 bases sitting between them. This CDR3 is built from 14 residues.

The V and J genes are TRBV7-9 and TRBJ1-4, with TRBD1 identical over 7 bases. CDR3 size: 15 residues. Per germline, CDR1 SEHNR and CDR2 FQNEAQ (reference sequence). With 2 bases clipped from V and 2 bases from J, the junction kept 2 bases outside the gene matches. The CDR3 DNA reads TGTGCCAGCAGCTTAAAGGACAGGACTAATGAAAAACTGTTTTTT. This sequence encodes CASSLKDRTNEKLFF.

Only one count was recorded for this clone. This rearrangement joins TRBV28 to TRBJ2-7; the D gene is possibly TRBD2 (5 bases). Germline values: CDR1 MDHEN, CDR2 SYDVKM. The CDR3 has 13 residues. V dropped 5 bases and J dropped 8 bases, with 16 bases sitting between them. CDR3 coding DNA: TGTGCCAGCAGTCAAGGACTGGGCCTGCAGCAGTACTTC. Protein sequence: CASSQGLGLQQYF.

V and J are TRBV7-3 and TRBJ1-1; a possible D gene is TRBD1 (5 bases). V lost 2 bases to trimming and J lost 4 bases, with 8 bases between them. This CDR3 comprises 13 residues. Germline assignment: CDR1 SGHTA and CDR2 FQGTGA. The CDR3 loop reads CASSLLGATEAFF. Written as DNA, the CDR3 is TGTGCCAGCAGCTTACTTGGGGCCACTGAAGCTTTCTTT.

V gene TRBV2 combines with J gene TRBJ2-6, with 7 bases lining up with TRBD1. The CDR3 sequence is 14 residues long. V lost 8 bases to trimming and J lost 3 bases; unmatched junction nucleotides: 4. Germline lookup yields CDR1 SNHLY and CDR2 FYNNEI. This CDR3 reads CASQQGIGANVLTF. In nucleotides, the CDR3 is TGTGCCAGCCAACAGGGGATTGGGGCCAACGTCCTGACTTTC.

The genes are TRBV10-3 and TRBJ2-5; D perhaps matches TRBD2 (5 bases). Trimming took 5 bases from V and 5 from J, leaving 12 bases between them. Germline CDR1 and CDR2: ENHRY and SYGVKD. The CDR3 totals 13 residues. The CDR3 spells CAISPDGGETQYF. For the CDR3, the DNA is TGTGCCATCAGTCCGGACGGCGGGGAGACCCAGTACTTC.

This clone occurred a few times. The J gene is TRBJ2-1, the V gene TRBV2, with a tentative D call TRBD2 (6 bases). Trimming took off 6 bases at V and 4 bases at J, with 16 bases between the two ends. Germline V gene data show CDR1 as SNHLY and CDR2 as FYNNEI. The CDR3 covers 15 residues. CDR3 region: CASRGGASLYNEQFF. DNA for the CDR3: TGTGCCAGCAGGGGGGGAGCCTCGTTATACAATGAGCAGTTCTTC.